This TCR beta chain comes out of a study of blood T cell repertoires in COVID-19. Study at large: There were acute and convalescent COVID-19 samples, and they came from the United States, Italy and Spain. T cells, B-cell-depleted T cells, or PBMCs supplied cDNA or gDNA.

Original data processing: Reference gene primer amplification in the assay estimated nucleated cell counts. Assay used: immunoSEQ multiplex PCR; TCRdb lists only in-frame clones, some missing. V, J and clone size are those of that table, while D and trimming were read from the DNA. The sample lists roughly 150,000 clones; 75% to 90% were seen once. This clonotype was obtained from a man aged 55-75 years with active or convalescent COVID-19. The sample taken for sequencing was peripheral blood.

The CDR3 protein is CASGQGDYYGYTF. DNA of the CDR3: TGTGCCAGCGGACAGGGGGATTACTATGGCTACACCTTC. The chain recombines TRBV7-3 with TRBJ1-2, with 10 bases fitting TRBD1. After removal of 8 bases from V and 3 bases from J, the junction contained 3 bases not matched to a gene. CDR1 SGHTA and CDR2 FQGTGA come from the germline V gene. The CDR3 length is 13 residues.